One and the same sample provided the 12 T cell receptor beta chains below, sequenced in a study of T cell responses to AZD1222 COVID-19 vaccine. TCRdb's table, derived via immunoSEQ multiplex PCR, lists solely in-frame clones and lacks some. Of under 170,000 clones in the sample, less than 95% are singletons; the top ten hold over 0.95%. Sequenced material: peripheral blood, taken on day 0 of AZD1222 vaccination. The receptors were sampled from an adult in good health.

The rearrangement uses TRBV7-9 and TRBJ1-4; the match to TRBD1 covers 8 bases. Trimming at V came to 5 bases and at J to 7 bases, leaving 6 bases not matched to a gene. Germline V gene data show CDR1 as SEHNR and CDR2 as FQNEAQ (reference sequence). The CDR3 is 14 residues long. CDR3 sequence: CASSQDRGIEKLFF. Here the CDR3 DNA reads TGTGCCAGCAGCCAAGACAGGGGCATTGAAAAACTGTTTTTT.

V usage is TRBV29-1 and J usage is TRBJ2-5; TRBD2 matches at 8 bases. V dropped 4 bases and J dropped 5; count of bases not matched to a gene: 15. The CDR3 spans 16 residues. CDR1 and CDR2 (germline): SQVTM, ANQGSEA. CDR3 sequence (DNA): TGCAGCGTTGGGGGCCCAGCGGGGGTTCCGGGGGAGACCCAGTACTTC. Encoded protein: CSVGGPAGVPGETQYF.

The chain carries TRBV6-5 and TRBJ1-1; D is undetermined. Germline CDR1 reads MNHEY; CDR2 reads SVGAGI. The CDR3 has 13 residues. The V end lost 7 bases, the J end lost 4 bases, and 13 bases lay between the germline ends. The CDR3 nucleotides are TGTGCCAGCAATACCTATTATACCACTGAAGCTTTCTTT. It is translated as CASNTYYTTEAFF.

The gene calls are TRBV7-9 and TRBJ1-4; 8 bases agree with TRBD1. CDR1 and CDR2 from the germline V gene are SEHNR and FQNEAQ (reference sequence). This CDR3 is 16 amino acids long. The J segment lost 2 bases and the V segment lost 6 bases, leaving 8 bases of the junction unmatched. CDR3 region: CASSQTGAGTNEKLFF. CDR3 DNA sequence: TGTGCCAGCAGTCAGACAGGGGCTGGGACTAATGAAAAACTGTTTTTT.

The rearrangement links TRBV6-2 or TRBV6-3 to TRBJ2-4, with D possibly TRBD1 on 6 matching bases. V was shortened by 2 bases and J by 3 bases, with 26 bases between the two germline ends. This CDR3 is built from 20 residues. The germline gives CDR1 MNHEY, CDR2 SVGEGT. DNA for the CDR3: TGTGCCAGCAGTTACATTATACGGGACAATAATGAACATGGCAAAAACATTCAGTACTTC. Protein: CASSYIIRDNNEHGKNIQYF.

The chain employs TRBV10-3 and TRBJ1-2; D unresolved. Looked up from germline, CDR1 is ENHRY and CDR2 is SYGVKD. Trimming removed 6 bases at V and 6 bases at J, with 17 bases between. The CDR3 has 14 amino acids. The CDR3 is CAISGPVGNDGYTF. The CDR3 DNA reads TGTGCCATCAGCGGGCCTGTAGGGAACGATGGCTACACCTTC.

The chain has TRBV27 and TRBJ2-3, with D unclear. Germline V gene sequence: CDR1 MNHEY, CDR2 SMNVEV (reference sequence). Trimming took off 6 bases at V and 0 bases at J, with 22 bases between the two ends. The CDR3 is made up of 18 amino acids. CDR3: CASSVALTAYPSTDTQYF. The CDR3, as DNA: TGTGCCAGCAGCGTTGCCTTGACGGCGTACCCTAGCACAGATACGCAGTATTTT.

This chain joins TRBV4-1 and TRBJ2-1; a weak D match, TRBD2 (6 bases). Germline-derived CDR1 and CDR2 are MGHRA and YSYEKL. V was pared by 4 bases and J by 6 bases, with 13 bases between. The CDR3 covers 14 residues. The DNA of the CDR3 is TGCGCCAGCAGCCCACAACTAGCTTTCAATGAGCAGTTCTTC. It codes for CASSPQLAFNEQFF.

This chain uses TRBV5-4 with TRBJ1-2, with 7 bases aligning to TRBD1. Germline-derived CDR1 and CDR2 are SGHNT and YYREEE (reference sequence). The V and J ends lost 6 bases and 2 bases, in that order; junction bases with no gene match: 10. The CDR3 sequence is 15 residues long. The CDR3 DNA reads as TGTGCCAGCACCTCACTAACAGGGGCAAACTATGGCTACACCTTC. Translated: CASTSLTGANYGYTF. The full variable domain, its missing parts supplied by reference TRBV5-4 and TRBJ1-2, is ETGVTQSPTHLIKTRGQQVTLRCSSQSGHNTVSWYQQALGQGPQFIFQYYREEENGRGNFPPRFSGLQFPNYSSELNVNALELDDSALYLCASTSLTGANYGYTFGSGTRLTVV.

CDR3 sequence: CAKNRVYEQYV. The CDR3 bases are TGTGCTAAAAACAGGGTTTACGAGCAGTACGTC. J is TRBJ2-7 and V is TRBV3-1 (or the pseudogene TRBV3-2); D possibly corresponds to TRBD1 (6 bases). This CDR3 has 11 amino acids. The germline V gene has CDR1 LGHDT and CDR2 YNNKEL (reference sequence).

This chain connects TRBV25-1 to TRBJ1-4, with 12 nucleotides matching TRBD1. CDR1 is MGHDK, CDR2 SYGVNS, per germline. V shed 5 bases and J 3 bases; nucleotides not matched to a gene: 10. The CDR3 is made up of 18 amino acids. CDR3 sequence reads: CASSNRDRGLQANEKLFF. CDR3 bases: TGTGCCAGCAGTAACCGGGACAGGGGGCTGCAGGCTAATGAAAAACTGTTTTTT.

The gene calls are TRBV16 and TRBJ2-1; D gene uncertain. Germline-derived CDR1 and CDR2 are KGHSY and FQNENV. CDR3 length: 12 residues. Trimming took off 0 bases at V and 14 bases at J, with 11 bases between the two ends. The CDR3 sequence: CASSQSGGREFF. CDR3 DNA sequence: TGTGCCAGCAGCCAATCTGGCGGCCGCGAGTTCTTC.